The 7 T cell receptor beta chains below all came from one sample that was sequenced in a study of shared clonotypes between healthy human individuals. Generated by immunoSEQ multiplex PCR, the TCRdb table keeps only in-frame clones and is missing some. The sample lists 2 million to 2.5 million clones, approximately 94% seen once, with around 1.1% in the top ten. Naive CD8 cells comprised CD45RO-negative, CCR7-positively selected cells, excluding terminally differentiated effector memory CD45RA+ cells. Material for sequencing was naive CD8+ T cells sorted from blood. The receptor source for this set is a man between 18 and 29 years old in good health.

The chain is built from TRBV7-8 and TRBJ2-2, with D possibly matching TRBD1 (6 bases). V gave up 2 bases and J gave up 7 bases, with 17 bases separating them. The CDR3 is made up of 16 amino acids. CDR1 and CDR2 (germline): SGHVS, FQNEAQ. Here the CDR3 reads CASSLWGPGEVGELFF. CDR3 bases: TGTGCCAGCAGCTTATGGGGCCCAGGGGAAGTCGGGGAGCTGTTTTTT.

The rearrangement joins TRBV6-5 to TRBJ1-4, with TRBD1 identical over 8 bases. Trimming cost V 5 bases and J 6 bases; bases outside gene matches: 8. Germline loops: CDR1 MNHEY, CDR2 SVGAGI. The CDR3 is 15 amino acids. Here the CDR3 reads CASSPRQGAYEKLFF. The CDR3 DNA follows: TGTGCCAGCAGTCCTAGGCAGGGGGCGTATGAAAAACTGTTTTTT.

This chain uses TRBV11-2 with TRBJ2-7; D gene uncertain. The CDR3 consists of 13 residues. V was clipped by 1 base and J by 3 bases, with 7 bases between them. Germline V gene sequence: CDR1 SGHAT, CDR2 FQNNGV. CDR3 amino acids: CASSLVPFYEQYF. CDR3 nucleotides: TGTGCCAGCAGCTTAGTTCCCTTCTACGAGCAGTACTTC. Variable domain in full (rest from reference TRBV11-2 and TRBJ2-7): EAGVAQSPRYKIIEKRQSVAFWCNPISGHATLYWYQQILGQGPKLLIQFQNNGVVDDSQLPKDRFSAERLKGVDSTLKIQPAKLEDSAVYLCASSLVPFYEQYFGPGTRLTVT.

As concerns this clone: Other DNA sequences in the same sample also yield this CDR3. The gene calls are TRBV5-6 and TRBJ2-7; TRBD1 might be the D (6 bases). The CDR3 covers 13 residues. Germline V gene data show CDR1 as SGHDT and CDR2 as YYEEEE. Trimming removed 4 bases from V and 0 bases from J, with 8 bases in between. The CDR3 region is CASSGGSSYEQYF. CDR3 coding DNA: TGTGCCAGCAGCGGGGGCAGCTCCTACGAGCAGTACTTC.

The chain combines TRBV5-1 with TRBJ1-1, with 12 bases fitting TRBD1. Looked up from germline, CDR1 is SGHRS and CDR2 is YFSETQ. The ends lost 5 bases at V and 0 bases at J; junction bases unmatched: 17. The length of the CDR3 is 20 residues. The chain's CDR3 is CASSPNSLGTGGEVNTEAFF. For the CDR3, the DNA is TGCGCCAGCAGTCCCAATAGTTTAGGGACAGGGGGCGAGGTGAACACTGAAGCTTTCTTT.

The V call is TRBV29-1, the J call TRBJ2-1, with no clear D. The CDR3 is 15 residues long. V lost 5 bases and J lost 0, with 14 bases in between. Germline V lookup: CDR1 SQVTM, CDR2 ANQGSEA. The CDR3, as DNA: TGCAGCGTTAAAGGGCACGAAAGCTCCTACAATGAGCAGTTCTTC. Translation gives CSVKGHESSYNEQFF.

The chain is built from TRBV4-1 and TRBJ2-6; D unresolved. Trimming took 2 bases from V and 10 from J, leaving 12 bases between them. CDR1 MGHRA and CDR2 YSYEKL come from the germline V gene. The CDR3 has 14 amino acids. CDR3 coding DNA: TGCGCCAGCAGCCAACATGGCACTCTTAACGTCCTGACTTTC. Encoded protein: CASSQHGTLNVLTF.